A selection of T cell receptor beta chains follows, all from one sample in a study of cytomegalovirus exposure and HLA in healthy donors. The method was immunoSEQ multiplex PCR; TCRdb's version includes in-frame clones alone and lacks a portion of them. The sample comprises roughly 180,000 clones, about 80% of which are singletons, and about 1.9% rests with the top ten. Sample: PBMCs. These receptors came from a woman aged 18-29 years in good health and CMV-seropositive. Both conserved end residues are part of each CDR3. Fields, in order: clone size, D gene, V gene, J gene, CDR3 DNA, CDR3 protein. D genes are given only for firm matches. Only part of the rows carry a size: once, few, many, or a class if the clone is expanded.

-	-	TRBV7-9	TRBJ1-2	TGTGCCAGCAGCTTAGCGGGGACTGACGTTTATGGCTACACCTTC	CASSLAGTDVYGYTF
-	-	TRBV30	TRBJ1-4	TGTGCCTGGAGTGTACGGACACTTAATGAAAAACTGTTTTTT	CAWSVRTLNEKLFF
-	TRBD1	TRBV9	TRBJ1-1	TGTGCCAGCAGCAAGCGGACAGGGGTCACTGAAGCTTTCTTT	CASSKRTGVTEAFF
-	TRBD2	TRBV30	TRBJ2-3	TGTGCCTGGGACCCTCGTCCGGGGGGGGTCCCTTTTTTT	CAWDPRPGGVPFF
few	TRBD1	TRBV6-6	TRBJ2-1	TGTGCCAGCAGTTACCGGGACAGATCTAATGAGCAGTTCTTC	CASSYRDRSNEQFF
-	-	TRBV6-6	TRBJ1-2	TGTGCCAGCAGTTACTCAGGGGGGGATGGCTACACCTTC	CASSYSGGDGYTF
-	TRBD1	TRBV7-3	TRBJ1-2	TGTGCCAGCAGCCCGCAGGGGACAGCAAACTATGGCTACACCTTC	CASSPQGTANYGYTF
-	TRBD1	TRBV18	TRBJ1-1	TGTGCCAGCTCACAGGACAGGGTTTCAGCTTTCTTT	CASSQDRVSAFF
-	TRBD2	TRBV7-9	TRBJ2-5	TGTGCCAGCAGCGTGGGAGCGGGGGAGATCCAAGAGACCCAGTACTTC	CASSVGAGEIQETQYF
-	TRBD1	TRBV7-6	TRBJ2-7	TGTGCCAGCAGCTCCGGGACAGGGAAGTACGAGCAGTACTTC	CASSSGTGKYEQYF
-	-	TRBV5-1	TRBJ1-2	TGCGCCAGCAGCGGGGTTTACTCGGGAGGGGGCTACACCTTC	CASSGVYSGGGYTF
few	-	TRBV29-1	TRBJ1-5	TGCAGCGTTGAACGGGGGGGAAGCAATCAGCCCCAGCATTTT	CSVERGGSNQPQHF
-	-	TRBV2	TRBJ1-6	TGTGCCAGCAGTGTCTGGGGGCCTGAGGATTCACCCCTCCACTTT	CASSVWGPEDSPLHF
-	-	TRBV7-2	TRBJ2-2	TGTGCCAGCAGCTTAGGCTGGGGATCTGGGCGCGGGACCGGGGAGCTGTTTTTT	CASSLGWGSGRGTGELFF
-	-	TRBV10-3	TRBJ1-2	TGTGCCATCAGGAGGGTGGCAGAAGCTAACTATGGCTACACCTTC	CAIRRVAEANYGYTF
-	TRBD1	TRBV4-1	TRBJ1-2	TGCGCCAGCAGCCAACCCCGTGACAGGGGGCATGGCTACACCTTC	CASSQPRDRGHGYTF
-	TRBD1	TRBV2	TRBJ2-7	TGTGCCAGCACCGGACCGGGACAGGCAAACTACGAGCAGTACTTC	CASTGPGQANYEQYF
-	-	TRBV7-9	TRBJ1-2	TGTGCCAGCAGCCCCCCAGGATCCCCCTATGGCTACACCTTC	CASSPPGSPYGYTF
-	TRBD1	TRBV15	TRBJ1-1	TGTGCCACCAGCAGAGAAGACAGGGAGGAGAACACTGAAGCTTTCTTT	CATSREDREENTEAFF
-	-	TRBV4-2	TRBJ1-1	TGTGCCAGCAGCCAAGATGGGGCTTCCGCTAACACTGAAGCTTTCTTT	CASSQDGASANTEAFF
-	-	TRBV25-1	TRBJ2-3	TGTGCCAGCAGTGAATATGGGCTAGGAGGTACAGATACGCAGTATTTT	CASSEYGLGGTDTQYF
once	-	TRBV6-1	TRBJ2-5	TGTGCCAGCAGCCTGGACTGGGAGACCCAGTACTTC	CASSLDWETQYF
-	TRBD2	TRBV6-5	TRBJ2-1	TGTGCCAGCAGTTACCTGAGCGGGGGGGACCCCAATGAGCAGTTCTTC	CASSYLSGGDPNEQFF
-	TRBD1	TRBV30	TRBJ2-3	TGTGCCTGGAGTCGGGACAGGGGAATGGATACGCAGTATTTT	CAWSRDRGMDTQYF
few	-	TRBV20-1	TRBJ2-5	TGCAGTGCTAGAGAATCGGAGACCCAGTACTTC	CSARESETQYF
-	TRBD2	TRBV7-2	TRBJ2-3	TGTGCCAGCAGCCTGACTAGCGGTAGCACAGATACGCAGTATTTT	CASSLTSGSTDTQYF
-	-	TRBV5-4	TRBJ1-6	TGTGCCAGCAGCTTGGCCGAGGGTTCACCCCTCCACTTT	CASSLAEGSPLHF
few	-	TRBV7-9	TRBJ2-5	TGTGCCAGCAGCATTCGAGGGCCGTGGGAGACCCAGTACTTC	CASSIRGPWETQYF
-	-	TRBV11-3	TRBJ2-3	TGTGCCAGCAGTCTTGGAGGAGATACGCAGTATTTT	CASSLGGDTQYF